The T cell receptor (beta chain) described here comes from a study of blood T cell repertoires in COVID-19. Study details: Samples of COVID-19 (acute and convalescent) were obtained from the United States, Italy and Spain. Sources were T cells, B-cell-depleted T cells, or PBMCs; the material itself was cDNA or gDNA.

V was clipped by 1 base and J by 9 bases, with 10 bases between them. Germline V gene sequence: CDR1 SGHDN, CDR2 FVKESK. The CDR3 is made up of 14 amino acids. The authors' processing: From reference gene primer amplification, estimates of nucleated cell counts were derived. Using immunoSEQ multiplex PCR, the repertoire was profiled, and TCRdb retains in-frame clones only, with some absent. D and trimming come from the DNA, and the V and J calls and clone size come from that table. The sample includes under 300,000 clones, about 88% seen only once; the top ten take 2.1%. V is TRBV14 and J is TRBJ1-6; possible D gene TRBD1, 5 bases. This clonotype was obtained from a woman aged 40 to 50 who had recovered from COVID-19. The material sequenced was peripheral blood. The DNA of the CDR3 is TGTGCCAGCAGCCAAGGCAGGGTTGGTTCACCCCTCCACTTT. The encoded protein is CASSQGRVGSPLHF. Full variable domain (rest looked up from reference TRBV14 and TRBJ1-6): EAGVTQFPSHSVIEKGQTVTLRCDPISGHDNLYWYRRVMGKEIKFLLHFVKESKQDESGMPNNRFLAERTGGTYSTLKVQPAELEDSGVYFCASSQGRVGSPLHFGNGTRLTVT.